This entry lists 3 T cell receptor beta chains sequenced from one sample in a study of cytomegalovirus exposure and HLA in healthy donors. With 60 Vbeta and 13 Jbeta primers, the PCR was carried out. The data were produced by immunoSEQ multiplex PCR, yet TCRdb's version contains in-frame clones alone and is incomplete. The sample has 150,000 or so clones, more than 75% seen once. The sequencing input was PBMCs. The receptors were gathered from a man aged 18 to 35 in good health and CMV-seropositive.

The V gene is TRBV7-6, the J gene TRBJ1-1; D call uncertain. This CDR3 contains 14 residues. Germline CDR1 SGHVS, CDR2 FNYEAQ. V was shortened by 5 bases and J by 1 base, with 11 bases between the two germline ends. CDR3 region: CASSLSPGNTEAFF. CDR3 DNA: TGTGCCAGCAGCCTAAGCCCAGGGAACACTGAAGCTTTCTTT.

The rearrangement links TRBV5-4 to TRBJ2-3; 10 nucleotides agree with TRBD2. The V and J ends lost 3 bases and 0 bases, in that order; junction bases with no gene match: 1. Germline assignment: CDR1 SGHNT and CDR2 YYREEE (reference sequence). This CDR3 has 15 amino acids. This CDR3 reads CASSSGLASTDTQYF. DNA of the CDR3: TGTGCCAGCAGCTCGGGACTAGCGAGCACAGATACGCAGTATTTT.

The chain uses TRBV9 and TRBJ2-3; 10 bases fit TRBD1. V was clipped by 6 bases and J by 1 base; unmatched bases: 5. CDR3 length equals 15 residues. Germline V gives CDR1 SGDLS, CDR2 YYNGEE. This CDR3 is CASKVGQGGTDTQYF. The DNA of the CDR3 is TGTGCCAGCAAAGTCGGACAGGGGGGCACAGATACGCAGTATTTT.